This entry features one TCR beta chain sequence. Its antigen remains unknown. The data derive from a study of T cells after yellow fever vaccination. About the research overall: SMART-Seq v4 Ultra Low Input prepared the low-cell-number fractions. Whole-study findings and limits: Weaker in magnitude, the secondary response showed a faster peak on day 5 versus 15.

TCRdb analysed the 5' RACE reads with MiXCR anew, one entry per CDR3 protein. The sample contains fewer than 350,000 distinct CDR3 sequences, approximately 4% of which appear only once. Source: PBMCs, taken 15 days after the yellow fever booster vaccination. The source is a man between 18 and 35 years old who received the YFV17D yellow fever vaccine.

CDR3 bases: TGTGCCAGCTCTCCCAGTGGTCCCTATGGCTACACCTTC. Protein: CASSPSGPYGYTF. This chain joins TRBV18 and TRBJ1-2; D uncertain. Germline V gene sequence: CDR1 KGHSH, CDR2 LQKENI. V was clipped by 6 bases and J by 4 bases, with 12 bases between them. This CDR3 is 13 amino acids long.